Presented here are 10 T cell receptor beta chains from one specimen sequenced in a study of blood T cell repertoires in COVID-19. Sequenced by immunoSEQ multiplex PCR; TCRdb stores in-frame clones only, minus some. The profile shows approximately 69,000 clones, about 90% of them singletons. The sample was peripheral blood. Receptors were obtained from a man aged 45-60 years with acute or convalescent COVID-19.

This clone was observed a single time. The V and J genes are TRBV27 and TRBJ2-7, with 10 bases that match TRBD2. With 6 bases clipped from V and 4 bases from J, the junction kept 15 bases outside the gene matches. Per the germline V gene, CDR1 is MNHEY and CDR2 is SMNVEV (reference sequence). This CDR3 region has 17 residues. The CDR3 DNA is TGTGCCAGCAGCCCCGGACCCACAAAGGGACTAGCGTACGAGCAGTACTTC. It encodes CASSPGPTKGLAYEQYF.

The chain recombines TRBV7-8 with TRBJ2-3, with 8 bases that match TRBD2. With V trimmed by 1 base and J by 2 bases, 5 bases remained unmatched. This CDR3 is 16 amino acids long. CDR1 SGHVS and CDR2 FQNEAQ come from the germline V gene. The CDR3 spells CASSLVAGLDTDTQYF. The CDR3 nucleotides are TGTGCCAGCAGCTTAGTAGCGGGACTGGACACAGATACGCAGTATTTT.

The chain employs TRBV24-1 and TRBJ1-5; tentatively, D is TRBD1 (6 bases). This CDR3 contains 17 residues. Germline V gene lookup returns CDR1 KGHDR and CDR2 SFDVKD. The V gene lost 2 bases and the J gene lost 5 bases, with 18 bases spanning the gap. CDR3 sequence (DNA): TGTGCCACCAGTGATTCGGCGACAGGTCCTGTCTATCAGCCCCAGCATTTT. Its protein product is CATSDSATGPVYQPQHF.

A single count supports this clone. The rearrangement joins TRBV14 to TRBJ2-1; 12 nucleotides match TRBD2. V was clipped by 5 bases and J by 1 base; unmatched bases: 6. CDR1 SGHDN and CDR2 FVKESK come from the germline V gene. The CDR3 covers 17 residues. The CDR3, as DNA: TGTGCCAGCAGCATCCCTCTAGCGGGAGGGTCCTACAATGAGCAGTTCTTC. It codes for CASSIPLAGGSYNEQFF.

The rearrangement uses TRBV29-1 and TRBJ2-7, with D perhaps matching TRBD1 (6 bases). V lost 4 bases and J 1 base, leaving 14 bases between the germline ends. Germline CDR1 reads SQVTM; CDR2 reads ANQGSEA. The CDR3 has 14 amino acids. CDR3 sequence reads: CSVASGVASYEQYF. CDR3 coding DNA: TGCAGCGTTGCTTCAGGGGTTGCATCCTACGAGCAGTACTTC.

This clone was counted only a few times. The rearrangement uses TRBV6-2 or TRBV6-3 and TRBJ1-2; TRBD1 is a possible D gene (5 bases). V lost 2 bases and J lost 8, with 12 bases in between. In germline, CDR1 is MNHEY, CDR2 SVGEGT. The CDR3 is 13 amino acids. CDR3 DNA: TGTGCCAGCAGTTACGGAGGGGCCGGGGGCTACACCTTC. Its protein is CASSYGGAGGYTF.

The V gene is TRBV6-5, the J gene TRBJ2-7; D is uncertain. Germline V gene sequence: CDR1 MNHEY, CDR2 SVGAGI. Trimming cost V 9 bases and J 5 bases, with 14 bases left between them. The CDR3 length is 12 residues. The CDR3 nucleotides read TGTGCCAGGGGCACGTCACCGAACGAGCAGTACTTC. Protein sequence: CARGTSPNEQYF.

The J gene is TRBJ2-2, the V gene TRBV15, with TRBD2 identical over 12 bases. The CDR3 loop spans 18 amino acids. The V gene's germline CDR1 is LNHNV and CDR2 YYDKDF (reference sequence). V lost 0 bases, J lost 3 bases, and 5 bases stayed unmatched. CDR3 protein: CATSRDTSGRLDTGELFF. In nucleotides, the CDR3 is TGTGCCACCAGCAGAGATACTAGCGGGAGGCTCGACACCGGGGAGCTGTTTTTT.

The chain couples TRBV20-1 to TRBJ1-6; D gene ambiguous. Germline V gene lookup returns CDR1 DFQATT and CDR2 SNEGSKA (reference sequence). The CDR3 totals 15 residues. V lost 3 bases and J lost 0, with 9 bases in between. The CDR3 sequence is CSASPVSSYNSPLHF. The CDR3 nucleotides are TGCAGTGCTAGTCCGGTTAGCTCCTATAATTCACCCCTCCACTTT.

The chain employs TRBV10-3 and TRBJ2-1, with TRBD1 identical over 8 bases. The CDR3 length is 16 residues. Germline V gene lookup returns CDR1 ENHRY and CDR2 SYGVKD. Unmatched junction bases numbered 13, after V lost 5 bases and J lost 7 bases. The CDR3 sequence: CAISFQGAGGRNEQFF. For the CDR3, the DNA is TGTGCCATCAGTTTCCAGGGGGCAGGAGGTAGGAATGAGCAGTTCTTC.